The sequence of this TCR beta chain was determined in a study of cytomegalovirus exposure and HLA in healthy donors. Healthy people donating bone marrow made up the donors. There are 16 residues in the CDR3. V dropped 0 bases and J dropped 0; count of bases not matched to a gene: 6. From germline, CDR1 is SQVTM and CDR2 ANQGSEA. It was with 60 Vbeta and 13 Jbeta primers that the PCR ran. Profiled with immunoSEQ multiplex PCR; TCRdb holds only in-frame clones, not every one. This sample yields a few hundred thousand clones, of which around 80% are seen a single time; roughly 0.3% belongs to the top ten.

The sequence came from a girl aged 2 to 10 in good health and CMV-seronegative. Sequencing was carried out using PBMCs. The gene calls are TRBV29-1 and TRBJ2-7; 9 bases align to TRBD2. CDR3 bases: TGCAGCGTTGAAGATCGCCTAGCGGGGAGCTCCTACGAGCAGTACTTC. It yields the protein CSVEDRLAGSSYEQYF.